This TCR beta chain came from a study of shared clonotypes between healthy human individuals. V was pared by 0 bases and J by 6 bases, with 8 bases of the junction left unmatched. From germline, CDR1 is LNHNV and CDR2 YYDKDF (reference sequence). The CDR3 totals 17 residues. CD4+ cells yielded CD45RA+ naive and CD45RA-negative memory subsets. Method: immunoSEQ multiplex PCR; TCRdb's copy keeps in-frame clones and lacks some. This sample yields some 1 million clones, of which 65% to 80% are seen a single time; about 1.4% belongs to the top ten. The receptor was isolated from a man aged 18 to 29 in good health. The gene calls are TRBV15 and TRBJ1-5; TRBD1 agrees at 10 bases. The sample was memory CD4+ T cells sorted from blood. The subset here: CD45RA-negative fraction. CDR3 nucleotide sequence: TGTGCCACCAGCAGAGATCAGCTCCGGGACAGGGGTCAGCCCCAGCATTTT. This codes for CATSRDQLRDRGQPQHF.